The 11 T cell receptor beta chains below all came from one sample that was sequenced in a study of human T cells and chemical hapten exposure. TCRdb re-analysed the RACE reads in MiXCR, keeping a single row per CDR3 protein. The sample yields 100,000 or so distinct CDR3 sequences, about 10% seen once. Time point of the sample: patch test 1, 2 weeks after DPC sensitization. Treatment: therapeutic diphenylcyclopropenone sensitization with weekly scalp DPC. Sequenced material: whole blood, taken in connection with sensitization to the hapten diphenylcyclopropenone (DPC). These receptor sequences come from a man aged 40-49 years with alopecia areata. Some clones in this sample may be carry-over from other donors' samples.

Many counts were recorded for this clonotype. The chain is built from TRBV27 and TRBJ1-3, with D maybe TRBD1 (5 bases). This CDR3 spans 14 amino acids. In germline, CDR1 is MNHEY, CDR2 SMNVEV (reference sequence). Trimming left V 3 bases short and J 4 bases short, with 10 bases between. The CDR3 nucleotides are TGTGCCAGCAGTTTCCAGGGACCAGGAAACACCATATATTTT. As protein: CASSFQGPGNTIYF.

This clonotype was seen ten or more times. The chain has TRBV7-2 and TRBJ2-7, with D possibly matching TRBD2 (6 bases). Trimming pared 1 base from V and 3 bases from J, leaving 7 bases between. The CDR3 covers 13 residues. In germline, CDR1 is SGHTA, CDR2 FQGNSA. CDR3 protein: CASSLGGGYEQYF. CDR3 nucleotides: TGTGCCAGCAGCTTAGGGGGAGGCTACGAGCAGTACTTC.

The chain couples TRBV7-6 to TRBJ2-2; D not certain. Looked up from germline, CDR1 is SGHVS and CDR2 is FNYEAQ. The CDR3 totals 12 residues. Trimming removed 2 bases from V and 8 bases from J, with 6 bases in between. The CDR3 loop reads CASSLMKGELFF. CDR3 sequence (DNA): TGTGCCAGCAGCTTAATGAAGGGGGAGCTGTTTTTT.

This clonotype appeared a single time. The V and J genes are TRBV21-1 and TRBJ2-3; TRBD2, as called in the table, went unchecked against the DNA. TRBV21-1 is marked as a pseudogene. The CDR3 is 14 amino acids. Here the CDR3 reads CAIWDYPGTDTQYF. The DNA for the CDR3 is TGTGCCATCTGGGACTACCCAGGTACAGATACGCAGTATTTT.

This clonotype came up a few times. This chain uses TRBV5-1 with TRBJ2-5, with unresolved D. Trimming took off 2 bases at V and 0 bases at J, with 8 bases between the two ends. The CDR3 runs 14 residues. CDR1 and CDR2 from the germline V gene are SGHRS and YFSETQ. CDR3 DNA sequence: TGCGCCAGCAGCTTAGCCGGCAACCAAGAGACCCAGTACTTC. It encodes CASSLAGNQETQYF.

This clonotype occurred a few times. This chain joins TRBV11-2 and TRBJ2-3; D uncertain. This CDR3 is 11 amino acids long. CDR1 and CDR2 from the germline V gene are SGHAT and FQNNGV. Deletions cut 2 bases from V and 5 bases from J, with 2 bases between. CDR3 residues: CASSLRDTQYF. The CDR3 DNA reads TGTGCCAGCAGCTTACGAGATACGCAGTATTTT.

This clonotype was seen only a few times. The J gene is TRBJ2-5, the V gene TRBV29-1; D is possibly TRBD1 (5 bases). CDR1 and CDR2 (germline): SQVTM, ANQGSEA. The CDR3 sequence is 13 residues long. V was pared by 3 bases and J by 4 bases, with 12 bases between. The CDR3 DNA reads TGCAGCGTTGAGGTGACAGAGATAGAGACCCAGTACTTC. Amino acids: CSVEVTEIETQYF.

This clonotype has only a few counts. This chain links TRBV10-3 with TRBJ2-3, with D unresolved. The CDR3 is 14 residues long. Germline V gene data show CDR1 as ENHRY and CDR2 as SYGVKD. Trimming removed 5 bases from V and 3 bases from J, with 12 bases in between. The CDR3 nucleotides read TGTGCCATCAGTTCCAACGTCGGGACAGATACGCAGTATTTT. This gives the protein CAISSNVGTDTQYF.

This chain uses TRBV19 with TRBJ2-3; D possibly corresponds to TRBD2 (6 bases). This CDR3 has 14 amino acids. The germline V gene encodes CDR1 LNHDA and CDR2 SQIVND (reference sequence). V was trimmed by 6 bases and J by 2 bases, leaving 12 bases between them. CDR3 protein: CASRGLLNTDTQYF. Here the CDR3 DNA reads TGTGCCAGTAGGGGACTGCTCAACACAGATACGCAGTATTTT.

This clonotype was recorded a few times. The V gene is TRBV3-2, the J gene TRBJ2-7; TRBD1, the D gene given by the table, was not confirmed from the DNA. TRBV3-2 is a pseudogene locus. The CDR3 is made up of 17 amino acids. The CDR3 DNA follows: TGTGCCAGCAGCCAAGGGACAGGGGTGCTTAGCTCCTACGAGCAGTACGTC. It is translated as CASSQGTGVLSSYEQYV.

The chain combines TRBV6-2 or TRBV6-3 with TRBJ1-4, with unresolved D. Trimming pared 6 bases from V and 3 bases from J, leaving 2 bases between. The CDR3 is 11 residues long. Germline values: CDR1 MNHEY, CDR2 SVGEGT. This CDR3 reads CASSANEKLFF. The CDR3 coding sequence is TGTGCCAGCAGCGCTAATGAAAAACTGTTTTTT.